This entry lists 2 T cell receptor beta chains sequenced from one sample in a study of blood T cell repertoires in COVID-19. This table comes from immunoSEQ multiplex PCR, and its TCRdb copy is limited to in-frame clones, with some not included. The sample has approximately 400,000 clones; approximately 90% are singletons. Sample: PBMCs or T cells enriched from blood (not recorded which). Receptors originate from a woman under 30 who had recovered from COVID-19.

This rearrangement joins TRBV7-9 to TRBJ1-5, with 8 bases identical to TRBD1. The V segment lost 5 bases and the J segment 5 bases; nucleotides outside the gene matches: 2. This CDR3 comprises 13 residues. Germline lookup yields CDR1 SEHNR and CDR2 FQNEAQ (reference sequence). The CDR3 sequence is CASSQDRDQPQHF. The CDR3 DNA is TGTGCCAGCAGCCAGGACAGGGATCAGCCCCAGCATTTT. Using reference TRBV7-9 and TRBJ1-5 for the parts outside the CDR3, the full variable domain is DTGVSQNPRHKITKRGQNVTFRCDPISEHNRLYWYRQTLGQGPEFLTYFQNEAQLEKSRLLSDRFSAERPKGSFSTLEIQRTEQGDSAMYLCASSQDRDQPQHFGDGTRLSIL.

About this clone itself: At the DNA level, this CDR3 is encoded by other sequences in the same sample as well. The CDR3, as DNA: TGTGCCAGTAGTATAGAGAGAGGGTGGGGCAATCAGCCCCAGCATTTT. Its protein is CASSIERGWGNQPQHF. This chain connects TRBV19 to TRBJ1-5; D not resolved. The CDR3 length is 16 residues. CDR1 and CDR2 from the germline V gene are LNHDA and SQIVND (reference sequence). V dropped 0 bases and J dropped 2 bases, with 11 bases sitting between them.